This T cell receptor beta chain appears in the sequencing data of a study of blood T cell repertoires in COVID-19. The CDR3 loop spans 14 amino acids. Germline V gene lookup returns CDR1 SGHRS and CDR2 YFSETQ. V lost 2 bases to trimming and J lost 5 bases; unmatched junction nucleotides: 2. Profiling relied on immunoSEQ multiplex PCR, and the TCRdb table lists in-frame clones only, not all of them. The data contain 350,000 or so clones, 90% of them singletons. This clonotype was obtained from a man younger than 35 with active or convalescent COVID-19. Source material: peripheral blood. This chain connects TRBV5-1 to TRBJ2-1; TRBD2 agrees at 9 bases. The CDR3 region is CASSFGGGDNEQFF. For the CDR3, the DNA is TGCGCCAGCAGCTTCGGCGGGGGGGACAATGAGCAGTTCTTC.